This T cell receptor (beta chain) was profiled in a study of cytomegalovirus exposure and HLA in healthy donors. Study background: An earlier analysis found 95 million to 140 million unique TCR beta sequences from around 180 million T cells.

Study observations and caveats: Versus the approximately 720-donor mean, an Asian-associated ancestry cluster reportedly showed fewer N-insertions in a later analysis.

Concerning this clone: Its specificity is not known.

Researchers ran the PCR with 60 Vbeta and 13 Jbeta primers. Data came from immunoSEQ multiplex PCR; TCRdb stores just in-frame clones and leaves some out. The top ten hold about 0.23% of the sample, which has fewer than 200,000 clones, roughly 90% seen once. Germline V gives CDR1 WSHSY, CDR2 SAAADI. The CDR3 totals 13 residues. V lost 6 bases to trimming and J lost 6 bases, with 14 bases between them. The genes are TRBV10-2 and TRBJ1-2; no reliable D call. Sequencing was carried out using PBMCs. This clonotype was sampled from a girl less than two years old in good health and CMV-seronegative. The CDR3 loop is CASSLLRADGYTF. DNA for the CDR3: TGCGCCAGCAGCCTTCTGAGGGCAGATGGCTACACCTTC.